This T cell receptor (beta chain) was recorded in a study of T cell responses to AZD1222 COVID-19 vaccine. General study results and limits: Targets within unmutated variant regions were reportedly found for nearly half of spike-specific TCRs.

The CDR3 has 12 residues. CDR1 is SQVTM and CDR2 is ANQGSEA in the germline V gene. V was trimmed by 4 bases and J by 6 bases, leaving 10 bases between them. In the case of this clone: The target antigen is unknown.

Here immunoSEQ multiplex PCR was the method, and the copy in TCRdb shows in-frame clones only, minus some. This sample has 100,000 to 150,000 clones, with roughly 85% found just once. The receptor was isolated from an adult who received the AZD1222 COVID-19 vaccine. V gene TRBV29-1 combines with J gene TRBJ1-5; tentative D call: TRBD1 (5 bases). The source was peripheral blood, collected 28 days after the second AZD1222 dose. This CDR3 is CSVAEGSQPQHF. CDR3 bases: TGCAGCGTTGCGGAGGGGAGTCAGCCCCAGCATTTT.